This T cell receptor beta chain originates from a study of blood T cell repertoires in COVID-19. Across the whole study: Nucleic acid was either cDNA or gDNA, and it came from T cells, B-cell-depleted T cells, or PBMCs.

Seattle cases were enrolled at active infection and followed longitudinally. Trimming removed 0 bases from V and 9 bases from J, with 8 bases in between. CDR3 length: 13 residues. Germline-derived CDR1 and CDR2 are MNHEY and SVGAGI. Per the original data handling: Estimated nucleated cell counts came from reference gene primer amplification. Sequencing used immunoSEQ multiplex PCR; TCRdb keeps in-frame clones, though not all of them. D and trimming were read from the DNA, whereas the V and J calls and clone size are those reported in that table. The table records 200,000 to 250,000 clones, about 85% of them present only once.

The sequence was obtained from a woman in her forties or fifties with COVID-19, enrolled during active disease. The sample comprised peripheral blood. This chain uses TRBV6-5 with TRBJ2-2; D remains unclear. CDR3 region: CASSYSRGRELFF. The CDR3 DNA reads TGTGCCAGCAGTTACTCGAGAGGAAGGGAGCTGTTTTTT.